This T cell receptor (beta chain) appears in the sequencing data of a study of shared clonotypes between healthy human individuals. For the study at large: Sampling drew on donors who were two women and a few men aged 18 to 49.

This table comes from immunoSEQ multiplex PCR, and its TCRdb copy is limited to in-frame clones, with some not included. In the table there are more than 600,000 clones, about 91% of which are singletons. CD45RO negativity and positive selection for CCR7 defined naive CD8 cells, a population that excluded terminally differentiated effector memory CD45RA+ cells. Per germline, CDR1 SGHVS and CDR2 FNYEAQ. V lost 5 bases and J 8 bases, leaving 25 bases between the germline ends. CDR3 size: 17 residues. The receptor comes from a man aged 25-40 years in good health. The chain combines TRBV7-6 with TRBJ2-1; the D gene is possibly TRBD2 (6 bases). The specimen sequenced was naive CD8+ T cells sorted from blood. CDR3 protein: CASSPTIGSGYTDEQFF. The CDR3 DNA is TGTGCCAGCAGCCCTACAATTGGTAGCGGCTACACCGATGAGCAGTTCTTC.